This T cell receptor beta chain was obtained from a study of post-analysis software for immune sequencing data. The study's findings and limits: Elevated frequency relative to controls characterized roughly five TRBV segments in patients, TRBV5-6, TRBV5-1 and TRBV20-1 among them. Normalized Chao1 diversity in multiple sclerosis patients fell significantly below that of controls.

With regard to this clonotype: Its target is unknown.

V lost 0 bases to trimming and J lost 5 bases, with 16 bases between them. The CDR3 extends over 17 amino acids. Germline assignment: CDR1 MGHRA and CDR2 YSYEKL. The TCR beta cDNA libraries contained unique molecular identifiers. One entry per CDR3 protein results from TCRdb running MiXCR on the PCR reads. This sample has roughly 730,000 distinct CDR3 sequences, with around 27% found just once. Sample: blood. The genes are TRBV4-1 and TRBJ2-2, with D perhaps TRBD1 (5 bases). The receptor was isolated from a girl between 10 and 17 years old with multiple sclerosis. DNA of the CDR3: TGCGCCAGCAGCCAAGAAGGGGTGGGGCGGTTTACCGGGGAGCTGTTTTTT. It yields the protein CASSQEGVGRFTGELFF.